Reported below is one T cell receptor (beta chain). In the source study's methods: The assay estimated nucleated cells by amplifying reference gene primers. The table came from immunoSEQ multiplex PCR; TCRdb's copy has only in-frame clones and leaves some out. D and trimming were read from the DNA, whereas the V and J calls and clone size are those reported in that table. Of approximately 150,000 clones listed, around 84% were seen once; the top ten hold over 2.5%. With 3 bases clipped from V and 2 bases from J, the junction kept 4 bases outside the gene matches. CDR3 size: 15 residues. CDR1 SGHTA and CDR2 FQGNSA come from the germline V gene. This entry is derived from a study of blood T cell repertoires in COVID-19. Study-level information: From the United States, Italy and Spain came samples of acute and convalescent COVID-19. PBMCs, B-cell-depleted T cells, or T cells were the source of the cDNA or gDNA that made up the material.

This sequence was found in a human donor with acute or convalescent COVID-19. The donor label of this sample is uncertain. The V gene is TRBV7-2, the J gene TRBJ2-3; 8 bases agree with TRBD1. The sequencing input was peripheral blood. In DNA, the CDR3 is TGTGCCAGCAGCTTTGGGACAGGCCCCACAGATACGCAGTATTTT. Encoded protein: CASSFGTGPTDTQYF.